A single sample is the source of the 7 T cell receptor beta chains below, sequenced in a study of T-cell reconstitution after alpha-beta-depleted transplantation in children. Researchers prepared the TCRbeta library using unique molecular identifiers, the study reports. From the PCR reads, TCRdb called clonotypes with MiXCR, one entry per CDR3 protein. The profile shows 440,000 or so distinct CDR3 sequences, 43% of them singletons. The sequencing used PBMCs, collected before TCRalphabeta/CD19-depleted stem cell transplant. The origin of the receptors is a girl aged 2 to 10 with aplastic anemia, due to receive a stem cell transplant.

The rearrangement uses TRBV5-1 and TRBJ2-2; the D gene is possibly TRBD1 (6 bases). The CDR3 spans 16 residues. The germline V gene has CDR1 SGHRS and CDR2 YFSETQ. V was trimmed by 0 bases and J by 1 base, leaving 10 bases between them. The CDR3 bases are TGCGCCAGCAGCTTGGAACCGGGACAGAACACCGGGGAGCTGTTTTTT. The encoded protein is CASSLEPGQNTGELFF.

At least ten counts were recorded for this clonotype. This chain joins TRBV5-1 and TRBJ2-5; TRBD2 agrees at 7 bases. CDR1 and CDR2 from the germline V gene are SGHRS and YFSETQ. V gave up 1 base and J gave up 5 bases; unmatched junction bases: 2. The CDR3 has 13 residues. CDR3 sequence: CASSLKGGETQYF. CDR3 bases: TGCGCCAGCAGCTTGAAGGGAGGGGAGACCCAGTACTTC.

The rearrangement links TRBV18 to TRBJ2-5, with a tentative D call TRBD1 (8 bases). The V and J ends lost 6 bases and 3 bases respectively, with 17 bases between them. The CDR3 totals 15 residues. Germline lookup yields CDR1 KGHSH and CDR2 LQKENI. CDR3 bases: TGTGCCAGCTCCCATAGGACAGGGAGGGAAGAGACCCAGTACTTC. Protein: CASSHRTGREETQYF.

This clonotype was seen many times. This chain connects TRBV7-3 to TRBJ2-7; 8 nucleotides line up with TRBD2. After removal of 5 bases from V and 6 bases from J, the junction contained 9 bases not matched to a gene. There are 14 residues in the CDR3. Germline values: CDR1 SGHTA, CDR2 FQGTGA. CDR3 sequence reads: CASSKTSGSPEQYF. The CDR3 nucleotides are TGTGCCAGCAGCAAAACTAGCGGCTCGCCCGAGCAGTACTTC.

V usage is TRBV13 and J usage is TRBJ2-7; D gene unclear. This CDR3 is 13 amino acids long. Trimming took 5 bases from V and 3 from J, leaving 11 bases between them. Germline CDR1 reads PRHDT; CDR2 reads FYEKMQ (reference sequence). CDR3 coding DNA: TGTGCCAGCAGCCCTTGGGGTAGCTACGAGCAGTACTTC. It translates to CASSPWGSYEQYF.

As regards this clonotype: A much larger clone differs by one base, so this may be a read error. This chain connects TRBV7-8 to TRBJ1-4, with TRBD1 as a possible D gene (6 bases). The CDR3 covers 14 residues. V dropped 5 bases and J dropped 4 bases, with 11 bases sitting between them. Germline V gene data show CDR1 as SGHVS and CDR2 as FQNEAQ. The DNA of the CDR3 is TGTGCCAGCAGCGTAGGACAGCGTAATGAAAAACTGTTTTTT. Translating gives CASSVGQRNEKLFF.

The rearrangement links TRBV30 to TRBJ2-1; D gene ambiguous. The germline gives CDR1 GTSNPN, CDR2 SVGIG (reference sequence). V shed 5 bases and J shed 0 bases, with 8 bases lying between them. This CDR3 region has 13 residues. The CDR3 DNA follows: TGTGCCTGGGATGTGAGCTCCTACAATGAGCAGTTCTTC. It encodes CAWDVSSYNEQFF.